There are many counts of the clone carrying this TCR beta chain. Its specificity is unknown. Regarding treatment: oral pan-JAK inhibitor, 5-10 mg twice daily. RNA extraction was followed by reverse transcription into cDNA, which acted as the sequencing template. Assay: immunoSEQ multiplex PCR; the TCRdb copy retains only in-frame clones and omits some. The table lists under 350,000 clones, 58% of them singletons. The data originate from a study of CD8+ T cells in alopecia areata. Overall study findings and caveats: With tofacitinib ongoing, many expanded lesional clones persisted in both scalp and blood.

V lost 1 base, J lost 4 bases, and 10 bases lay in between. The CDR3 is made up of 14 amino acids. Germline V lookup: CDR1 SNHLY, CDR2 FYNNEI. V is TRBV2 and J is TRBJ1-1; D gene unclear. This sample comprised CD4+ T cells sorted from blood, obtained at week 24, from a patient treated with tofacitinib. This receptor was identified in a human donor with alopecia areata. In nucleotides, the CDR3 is TGTGCCAGCAGTGAAGGGCAAGTAATCACTGAAGCTTTCTTT. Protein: CASSEGQVITEAFF.